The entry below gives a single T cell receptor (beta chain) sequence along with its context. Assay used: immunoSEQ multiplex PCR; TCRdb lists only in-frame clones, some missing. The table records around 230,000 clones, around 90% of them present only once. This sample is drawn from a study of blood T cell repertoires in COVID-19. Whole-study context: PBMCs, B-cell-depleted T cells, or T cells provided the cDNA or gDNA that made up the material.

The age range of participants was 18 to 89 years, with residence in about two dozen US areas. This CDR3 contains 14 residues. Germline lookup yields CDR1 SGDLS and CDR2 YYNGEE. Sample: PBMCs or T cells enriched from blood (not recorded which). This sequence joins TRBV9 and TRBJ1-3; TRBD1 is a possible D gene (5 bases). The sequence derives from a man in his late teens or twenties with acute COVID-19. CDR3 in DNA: TGTGCTTCTCAGGGTGACCCGGCTGGAAACACCATATATTTT. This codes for CASQGDPAGNTIYF.